The 30 T cell receptor beta chains below come from one sample, sequenced in a study of T cell clonality in common variable immunodeficiency. The repertoire was sequenced with immunoSEQ multiplex PCR; TCRdb's copy has only in-frame clones and lacks some. This sample carries some 53,000 clones, none of them present only once. Sequenced: peripheral blood mononuclear cells. All receptors derive from a person aged 18 to 69 in good health.

This clone was counted many times. The CDR3 extends 3 residues past the end of the read, so its final part is completed from the germline J gene. The chain combines TRBV20-1 with TRBJ1-3; tentatively, D is TRBD1 (5 bases). Germline assignment: CDR1 DFQATT and CDR2 SNEGSKA (reference sequence). Between the trimmed V and J ends, which lost 0 bases and 0 bases, there was a span of 15 bases. This CDR3 is built from 17 residues. The covered CDR3 bases are TGCAGTGCTAGAGAAGCGGGACGGAGAAGCTCTGGAAACACC. It specifies CSAREAGRRSSGNT. The full CDR3 sequence reads CSAREAGRRSSGNTIYF.

This clone is medium-sized. The CDR3 extends 3 residues past the end of the read, so its final part is completed from the germline J gene. The rearrangement joins TRBV5-1 to TRBJ2-2; a weak D match, TRBD2 (6 bases). V lost 1 base and J 4 bases, leaving 14 bases between the germline ends. This CDR3 comprises 16 residues. Germline V gene lookup returns CDR1 SGHRS and CDR2 YFSETQ. The covered CDR3 bases are TGCGCCAGCAGCTTGACGCCGGGACTCTCCACCGGGGAG. Residues: CASSLTPGLSTGE. The entire CDR3 protein is CASSLTPGLSTGELFF.

This clone came up many times. The read terminates 3 residues ahead of where the CDR3 ends, so the germline J gene completes it. This chain connects TRBV30 to TRBJ2-1, with D perhaps matching TRBD2 (5 bases). CDR3 length: 12 residues. Germline loops: CDR1 GTSNPN, CDR2 SVGIG (reference sequence). V lost 0 bases to trimming and J lost 6 bases, with 6 bases between them. Incomplete CDR3 DNA: TGTGCCTGGAGTGTACTAGGCAATGAG. Translated: CAWSVLGNE. The full CDR3 is CAWSVLGNEQFF.

This clone has a count of ten or more. The missing CDR3 end, 3 residues past where the read stops, is filled in from the germline J gene. The J gene is TRBJ2-5, the V gene TRBV6-2 or TRBV6-3; TRBD1 might be the D (7 bases). Trimming stripped 5 bases from V and 5 bases from J, with 21 bases between. The CDR3 has 16 amino acids. Germline assignment: CDR1 MNHEY and CDR2 SVGEGT. CDR3 bases read: TGTGCCAGCAGTGACCCTGGTGGAGGGGGCTTGGAGACC. Amino acids: CASSDPGGGGLET. The CDR3 reads in full as CASSDPGGGGLETQYF.

This clone was found many times. The DNA ends 3 residues before the CDR3 does, and the rest of the CDR3 is filled in from the germline J gene. The gene calls are TRBV20-1 and TRBJ2-3; TRBD2 matches 10 bases. Trimming took 4 bases from V and 4 from J; bases not matched to a gene: 5. Germline lookup yields CDR1 DFQATT and CDR2 SNEGSKA (reference sequence). This CDR3 spans 14 amino acids. The part of the CDR3 DNA that was read is TGCAGTGCTACCCTAGCGGGAGTGGCAGATACG. Translation: CSATLAGVADT. The whole CDR3 protein reads CSATLAGVADTQYF.

This clone was detected many times. The DNA ends 3 residues before the CDR3 does, and the rest of the CDR3 is filled in from the germline J gene. This rearrangement joins TRBV5-1 to TRBJ2-7; 13 positions match TRBD2. V shed 0 bases and J 4 bases; nucleotides not matched to a gene: 1. This CDR3 region has 15 residues. CDR1 and CDR2 (germline): SGHRS, YFSETQ. The part of the CDR3 DNA that was read is TGCGCCAGCAGCTTGGCGGGACTAGCGGGATACGAG. Encoded protein: CASSLAGLAGYE. The complete CDR3 protein is CASSLAGLAGYEQYF.

This clone was seen many times. The read ends 3 residues early relative to the CDR3; the germline J gene fills the gap. This chain joins TRBV13 and TRBJ1-1, with D possibly TRBD1 on 6 matching bases. The CDR3 length is 15 residues. With 0 bases removed from V and 1 base from J, the gap between germline ends came to 9 bases. Looked up from germline, CDR1 is PRHDT and CDR2 is FYEKMQ (reference sequence). The covered CDR3 bases are TGTGCCAGCAGCTTAGGCGACAGGAGGAACACTGAA. Translating it yields CASSLGDRRNTE. The complete CDR3 sequence is CASSLGDRRNTEAFF.

This clone has a count of ten or more. The part of the CDR3 DNA that was read is TGCGCCAGCAGCTGGACGGCCTACCCAGCGGGAGGACGCTACAATGAG. Residues: CASSWTAYPAGGRYNE. Given in full, the CDR3 is CASSWTAYPAGGRYNEQFF. The chain joins TRBV5-1 to TRBJ2-1; TRBD2 matches 9 bases. Coverage ceases 3 residues before the CDR3 finishes, and the germline J gene fills in the end. Germline lookup yields CDR1 SGHRS and CDR2 YFSETQ. The V and J ends lost 3 bases and 3 bases, in that order; junction bases with no gene match: 16. CDR3 length equals 19 residues.

This clone was counted ten times or more. The read finishes 3 residues shy of the CDR3 end, and the germline J gene is used to complete it. The chain links TRBV7-3 to TRBJ2-3, with D possibly matching TRBD2 (6 bases). Germline V gene data show CDR1 as SGHTA and CDR2 as FQGTGA. The length of the CDR3 is 13 residues. The CDR3 bases that were read are TGTGCCAGCAGCGAGGGACTGAAAGAGACG. Protein: CASSEGLKET. The whole CDR3 reads CASSEGLKETQYF. The whole variable domain, remainder taken from reference TRBV7-3 and TRBJ2-3, is GAGVSQTPSNKVTEKGKYVELRCDPISGHTALYWYRQSLGQGPEFLIYFQGTGAADDSGLPNDRFFAVRPEGSVSTLKIQRTERGDSAVYLCASSEGLKETQYFGPGTRLTVL.

This clone turned up a few times. With the read ending 3 residues before the CDR3 end, the germline J gene is used to fill in that end. The J gene is TRBJ2-7, the V gene TRBV5-1, with 7 bases that match TRBD1. The germline gives CDR1 SGHRS, CDR2 YFSETQ. The CDR3 loop spans 15 amino acids. With V trimmed by 2 bases and J by 1 base, 6 bases remained unmatched. The CDR3 bases that were read are TGCGCCAGCAGCTTCGCACAGGGGCCGTCCTACGAG. Translation gives CASSFAQGPSYE. The CDR3 in its entirety is CASSFAQGPSYEQYF.

In this sample, this clone turned up a few times. The read ends 3 residues shy of where the CDR3 ends; the end is completed using the germline J gene. The chain recombines TRBV19 with TRBJ1-2; the D gene is possibly TRBD1 (6 bases). The CDR3 is made up of 16 amino acids. The V gene lost 5 bases and the J gene lost 4 bases, with 20 bases spanning the gap. CDR1 and CDR2 from the germline V gene are LNHDA and SQIVND (reference sequence). The sequenced part of the CDR3 DNA is TGTGCCAGTAGTGCTCGAGGGCAGGGGCGAAGCTATGGC. This sequence encodes CASSARGQGRSYG. The entire CDR3 sequence reads CASSARGQGRSYGYTF.

Many counts were recorded for this clone. The CDR3 end falls 3 residues outside the read, so it is completed with the germline J gene. The chain has TRBV4-1 and TRBJ1-2; 9 bases agree with TRBD1. J lost 4 bases, V lost 6 bases, and 6 bases had no gene match. The CDR3 is 14 residues long. Germline-derived CDR1 and CDR2 are MGHRA and YSYEKL. CDR3 region: CASSDKTGGYGYTF. The covered CDR3 bases are TGCGCCAGCAGTGATAAGACAGGGGGCTATGGC.

This clone was seen a handful of times. Read data end 3 residues before the CDR3 end; the end is taken from the germline J gene. The chain couples TRBV2 to TRBJ1-6, with D hard to call. This CDR3 spans 15 amino acids. The ends were cut back, 5 bases at V and 2 bases at J, with 10 bases in the middle. Germline assignment: CDR1 SNHLY and CDR2 FYNNEI. CDR3 loop: CASSLRQAYNSPLHF. The part of the CDR3 DNA that was read is TGTGCCAGCAGTCTCCGGCAGGCCTATAATTCACCC.

This clone occurred many times. The CDR3 here is CASSLATSGNNEQFF. Incomplete CDR3 DNA: TGTGCCAGCAGCCTTGCCACTAGCGGGAATAATGAG. The chain uses TRBV7-9 and TRBJ2-1, with TRBD2 identical over 10 bases. The missing CDR3 end, 3 residues past where the read stops, is filled in from the germline J gene. The germline V gene encodes CDR1 SEHNR and CDR2 FQNEAQ (reference sequence). Trimming cost V 5 bases and J 7 bases; bases outside gene matches: 8. CDR3 length equals 15 residues. The variable domain in full, with the rest retrieved from reference TRBV7-9 and TRBJ2-1, is DTGVSQNPRHKITKRGQNVTFRCDPISEHNRLYWYRQTLGQGPEFLTYFQNEAQLEKSRLLSDRFSAERPKGSFSTLEIQRTEQGDSAMYLCASSLATSGNNEQFFGPGTRLTVL.

This clone was found many times. The read is 3 residues too short to cover the CDR3 end, so that end is filled in from the germline J gene. The chain combines TRBV7-6 with TRBJ2-5, with 9 bases lining up with TRBD2. There are 16 residues in the CDR3. Germline V lookup: CDR1 SGHVS, CDR2 FNYEAQ. V lost 2 bases, J lost 5 bases, and 9 bases stayed unmatched. The CDR3 region is CASSLNAGLAGETQYF. CDR3 DNA, as far as it was read: TGTGCCAGCAGCTTAAATGCCGGGCTAGCGGGGGAGACC.

CDR3 amino acids: CAWSSGGVYTDTYTF. The sequenced part of the CDR3 DNA is TGTGCCTGGAGTAGCGGGGGGGTGTACACAGATACC. The rearrangement uses TRBV30 and TRBJ1-2; D possibly corresponds to TRBD1 (5 bases). The read halts 3 residues ahead of the CDR3 end, with the missing end drawn from the germline J gene. The germline CDR1 and CDR2 sequences are GTSNPN and SVGIG (reference sequence). This CDR3 is built from 15 residues.

There are many counts of this clone. Read coverage stops 3 residues before the CDR3 terminus; the germline J gene supplies the remainder. The V call is TRBV30, the J call TRBJ2-5, with 7 bases that match TRBD2. This CDR3 spans 15 amino acids. CDR1 is GTSNPN, CDR2 SVGIG, per germline (reference sequence). The V segment lost 5 bases and the J segment 2 bases; nucleotides outside the gene matches: 11. The DNA read from the CDR3 is TGTGCCTGGGGGGATGGGCTAGCGGTACAAGAGACC. Amino acid sequence: CAWGDGLAVQET. The entire CDR3 is CAWGDGLAVQETQYF.

There are a few counts of this clone. The CDR3 goes on 3 residues after the read ends, and that part is filled in from the germline J gene. The chain carries TRBV13 and TRBJ2-1; 11 bases fit TRBD2. V dropped 6 bases and J dropped 5; count of bases not matched to a gene: 6. Germline CDR1 and CDR2: PRHDT and FYEKMQ (reference sequence). This CDR3 comprises 15 residues. CDR3 residues: CASSSGLAENNEQFF. Incomplete CDR3 DNA: TGTGCCAGCAGTTCGGGACTAGCGGAGAACAATGAG.

In this sample, this clone turned up many times. CDR3 protein: CASSEGLANYEQYF. The sequenced part of the CDR3 DNA is TGTGCCAGCAGTGAAGGACTAGCCAACTACGAG. The J gene is TRBJ2-7, the V gene TRBV6-1, with TRBD2 identical over 7 bases. The DNA ends 3 residues before the CDR3 does, and the rest of the CDR3 is filled in from the germline J gene. The CDR3 length is 14 residues. V shed 1 base and J 3 bases; nucleotides not matched to a gene: 3. Germline lookup yields CDR1 MNHNS and CDR2 SASEGT.

This clone was recorded many times. With the read ending 3 residues before the CDR3 end, the germline J gene is used to fill in that end. V gene TRBV5-1 combines with J gene TRBJ1-4; 7 positions match TRBD1. After removal of 1 base from V and 8 bases from J, the junction contained 8 bases not matched to a gene. The CDR3 length is 15 residues. Germline V gives CDR1 SGHRS, CDR2 YFSETQ. CDR3 amino acids: CASSLLTGVREKLFF. Incomplete CDR3 DNA: TGCGCCAGCAGCTTGTTAACAGGGGTGAGGGAAAAA.

This clone was seen many times. The read stops 3 residues short of the end of the CDR3; the missing end is completed from the germline J gene. The chain uses TRBV19 and TRBJ2-5; the match to TRBD1 covers 9 bases. With 5 bases clipped from V and 5 bases from J, the junction kept 9 bases outside the gene matches. From germline, CDR1 is LNHDA and CDR2 SQIVND (reference sequence). This CDR3 contains 15 residues. The CDR3: CASSPRTGESETQYF. CDR3 DNA (partial): TGTGCCAGTAGTCCACGGACAGGGGAGAGCGAGACC.

This clone was seen ten or more times. From the germline J gene comes the end of the CDR3, since the read stops 3 residues before it. The chain joins TRBV4-1 to TRBJ2-3, with unresolved D. Germline V gene data show CDR1 as MGHRA and CDR2 as YSYEKL. Trimming stripped 10 bases from V and 6 bases from J, with 11 bases between. This CDR3 spans 11 amino acids. The DNA read from the CDR3 is TGCGCCACCACCACCGGGGATACG. Protein: CATTTGDT. The entire CDR3 sequence reads CATTTGDTQYF.

This clone appeared many times. Read sequence stops 3 residues before the CDR3 end, and the germline J gene provides the missing end. The chain links TRBV7-9 to TRBJ2-5, with 9 bases identical to TRBD2. The CDR3 extends over 15 amino acids. Germline CDR1 SEHNR, CDR2 FQNEAQ (reference sequence). After removal of 2 bases from V and 4 bases from J, the junction contained 5 bases not matched to a gene. The CDR3 reads CASSLIAGVGETQYF. The sequenced part of the CDR3 DNA is TGTGCCAGCAGCTTAATAGCGGGAGTAGGAGAGACC. The full variable domain, completed using reference TRBV7-9 and TRBJ2-5, is DTGVSQNPRHKITKRGQNVTFRCDPISEHNRLYWYRQTLGQGPEFLTYFQNEAQLEKSRLLSDRFSAERPKGSFSTLEIQRTEQGDSAMYLCASSLIAGVGETQYFGPGTRLLVL.

This clone appeared many times. The read finishes 3 residues shy of the CDR3 end, and the germline J gene is used to complete it. This rearrangement joins TRBV2 to TRBJ1-1, with D perhaps TRBD1 (6 bases). V was clipped by 6 bases and J by 4 bases, with 15 bases between them. The CDR3 sequence is 14 residues long. Germline V gene sequence: CDR1 SNHLY, CDR2 FYNNEI. The CDR3 DNA, read in part, is TGTGCCAGCAGGGCTACAGGGAGAACCACTGAA. The encoded protein is CASRATGRTTE. The entire CDR3 protein reads CASRATGRTTEAFF.

This clone was seen at least ten times. The CDR3 extends 3 residues past the end of the read, so its final part is completed from the germline J gene. The rearrangement uses TRBV11-2 and TRBJ2-7, with 7 bases that match TRBD2. In germline, CDR1 is SGHAT, CDR2 FQNNGV. Germline trimming cut 5 bases from V and 3 bases from J; bases unmatched to any gene: 10. The CDR3 extends over 15 amino acids. This chain's CDR3 is CASSELGGRNYEQYF. The DNA read from the CDR3 is TGTGCCAGCAGCGAGCTGGGGGGGAGGAACTACGAG.

This clone was found many times. The CDR3 extends 3 residues past the end of the read, so its final part is completed from the germline J gene. The chain links TRBV5-6 to TRBJ2-3, with 7 bases matching TRBD2. V shed 4 bases, J shed 2 bases, and the junction held 7 bases outside the gene matches. The CDR3 has 15 residues. In germline, CDR1 is SGHDT, CDR2 YYEEEE. The DNA read from the CDR3 is TGTGCCAGCAGCCCGAGGCGGGAGACCACAGATACG. Amino acids: CASSPRRETTDT. The whole CDR3 sequence is CASSPRRETTDTQYF.

This clone was recorded many times. The missing CDR3 end, 3 residues past where the read stops, is filled in from the germline J gene. The chain joins TRBV7-9 to TRBJ2-2; 10 positions agree with TRBD1. CDR1 SEHNR and CDR2 FQNEAQ come from the germline V gene (reference sequence). The CDR3 loop spans 15 amino acids. The CDR3 sequence is CATRSPGDRGRQLFF. The part of the CDR3 DNA that was read is TGTGCCACCAGATCACCGGGGGACAGGGGTCGACAG.

This clone has at least ten counts. This chain's CDR3 is CASSLMAGVNYEQYF. The CDR3 bases that were read are TGTGCCAGCAGCTTAATGGCGGGAGTTAACTACGAG. V usage is TRBV5-6 and J usage is TRBJ2-7; 7 nucleotides match TRBD2. The sequenced fragment ends 3 residues before the CDR3 boundary, so the rest is inferred from the germline J gene. Germline V CDR1 and CDR2: SGHDT, YYEEEE. The CDR3 extends over 15 amino acids. After removal of 2 bases from V and 3 bases from J, the junction contained 8 bases not matched to a gene.

This clone was counted at least ten times. The observed sequence ends 3 residues before the CDR3 terminus, with the missing tail filled in from the germline J gene. In the same sample, other DNA sequences code for this CDR3. The chain carries TRBV2 and TRBJ2-7; possibly TRBD1 for D (6 bases). Trimming shortened V by 2 bases and J by 4 bases, and 9 bases separated the two germline ends. The germline V gene encodes CDR1 SNHLY and CDR2 FYNNEI. The CDR3 length is 13 residues. The CDR3 spells CASSEQGLYEQYF. The part of the CDR3 DNA that was read is TGTGCCAGCAGTGAACAGGGGTTGTACGAG. Based on the CDR3 plus reference TRBV2 and TRBJ2-7, the full variable domain is EPEVTQTPSHQVTQMGQEVILRCVPISNHLYFYWYRQILGQKVEFLVSFYNNEISEKSEIFDDQFSVERPDGSNFTLKIRSTKLEDSAMYFCASSEQGLYEQYFGPGTRLTVT.

Ten or more counts support this clone. The read falls 3 residues short of the CDR3 end, and the missing part is taken from the germline J gene. V usage is TRBV6-1 and J usage is TRBJ1-2, with a possible D match to TRBD1 (5 bases). This CDR3 spans 15 amino acids. Germline assignment: CDR1 MNHNS and CDR2 SASEGT. V was pared by 1 base and J by 2 bases, with 11 bases between. CDR3 amino acids: CASSEGAGINYGYTF. Incomplete CDR3 DNA: TGTGCCAGCAGTGAAGGGGCAGGGATAAACTATGGC.